The 18 T cell receptor beta chains reported below all come from one sample, sequenced in a study of CD8+ T cells in alopecia areata. The treatment is: oral pan-JAK inhibitor, 5-10 mg twice daily. As the sequencing template, cDNA was produced by extracting RNA and reverse transcribing it. Data came from immunoSEQ multiplex PCR; TCRdb stores just in-frame clones and leaves some out. This sample has fewer than 350,000 clones, with roughly 64% found just once. Sample: CD4+ T cells sorted from blood, taken at week 24, from a patient treated with tofacitinib. These receptors came from a human donor with alopecia areata.

This clone was observed a few times. The rearrangement links TRBV7-8 to TRBJ2-7, with 7 bases lining up with TRBD2. The ends lost 6 bases at V and 3 bases at J; junction bases unmatched: 14. The CDR3 sequence is 16 residues long. Germline CDR1 SGHVS, CDR2 FQNEAQ. CDR3 in DNA: TGTGCCAGCAGGGATCATAAAGGCGGGGGTTTCTACGAGCAGTACTTC. This gives the protein CASRDHKGGGFYEQYF.

V and J are TRBV19 and TRBJ2-2; 9 nucleotides match TRBD1. CDR3 length: 14 residues. With 4 bases clipped from V and 7 bases from J, the junction kept 4 bases outside the gene matches. Per the germline V gene, CDR1 is LNHDA and CDR2 is SQIVND (reference sequence). DNA of the CDR3: TGTGCCAGTAGTAGGGACAGGGTTATCGGGGAGCTGTTTTTT. It is translated as CASSRDRVIGELFF.

The table lists this clone with a count of one. The chain links TRBV25-1 to TRBJ1-3; D perhaps matches TRBD1 (6 bases). Germline CDR1 and CDR2: MGHDK and SYGVNS. V dropped 4 bases and J dropped 0 bases, with 16 bases sitting between them. The CDR3 runs 17 residues. The CDR3 DNA is TGTGCCAGCAGTGGACGCCCGGGGGCCTCCTCTGGAAACACCATATATTTT. This codes for CASSGRPGASSGNTIYF.

The rearrangement joins TRBV27 to TRBJ2-6, with TRBD2 identical over 14 bases. V lost 4 bases and J lost 2; bases outside the gene matches: 1. Germline V lookup: CDR1 MNHEY, CDR2 SMNVEV (reference sequence). The CDR3 length is 17 residues. The CDR3 DNA reads TGTGCCAGCAGTTCGACTAGCGGGGGGGCTGGGGCCAACGTCCTGACTTTC. It yields the protein CASSSTSGGAGANVLTF.

CDR3 in amino acids: CASKGKVYNEQFF. For the CDR3, the DNA is TGTGCCAGTAAGGGGAAAGTATACAATGAGCAGTTCTTC. This chain joins TRBV19 and TRBJ2-1, with a possible D match to TRBD1 (5 bases). Germline lookup yields CDR1 LNHDA and CDR2 SQIVND (reference sequence). The V end was cut by 7 bases, the J end by 4 bases, with 11 bases between. This CDR3 spans 13 amino acids. Combining the CDR3 with reference TRBV19 and TRBJ2-1 gives the whole variable domain DGGITQSPKYLFRKEGQNVTLSCEQNLNHDAMYWYRQDPGQGLRLIYYSQIVNDFQKGDIAEGYSVSREKKESFPLTVTSAQKNPTAFYLCASKGKVYNEQFFGPGTRLTVL.

V and J are TRBV5-1 and TRBJ2-7; D gene ambiguous. Germline assignment: CDR1 SGHRS and CDR2 YFSETQ. The germline V and J ends were trimmed by 0 bases and 6 bases, with 10 bases remaining between them. The CDR3 has 13 residues. CDR3 residues: CASSLGGPGEQYF. Written as DNA, the CDR3 is TGCGCCAGCAGCTTGGGCGGACCTGGCGAGCAGTACTTC.

This rearrangement joins TRBV29-1 to TRBJ1-5, with D maybe TRBD1 (5 bases). V lost 6 bases, J lost 2 bases, and 11 bases lay in between. The CDR3 covers 13 residues. Germline CDR1 and CDR2: SQVTM and ANQGSEA. This CDR3 reads CSVGGTGNQPQHF. CDR3 DNA: TGCAGCGTGGGGGGGACGGGCAATCAGCCCCAGCATTTT.

The rearrangement uses TRBV6-1 and TRBJ2-1; D unresolved. V dropped 7 bases and J dropped 0 bases, with 13 bases sitting between them. Germline assignment: CDR1 MNHNS and CDR2 SASEGT. CDR3 length equals 15 residues. The CDR3 region is CASMRWANSYNEQFF. The CDR3 region has the DNA TGTGCCAGCATGAGATGGGCTAACTCCTACAATGAGCAGTTCTTC.

The chain is built from TRBV5-4 and TRBJ2-3; 9 bases match TRBD2. J lost 6 bases, V lost 0 bases, and 14 bases had no gene match. This CDR3 has 18 amino acids. The germline gives CDR1 SGHNT, CDR2 YYREEE (reference sequence). CDR3 sequence (DNA): TGTGCCAGCAGCTTGGGGCTAGCGGGGTCTTCCTTTGATGATACGCAGTATTTT. Translated, it gives CASSLGLAGSSFDDTQYF.

The chain carries TRBV2 and TRBJ1-3; D gene uncertain. The CDR3 length is 14 residues. Trimming left V 6 bases short and J 4 bases short, with 13 bases between. Germline CDR1 and CDR2: SNHLY and FYNNEI. The chain's CDR3 is CASSGRSAGNTIYF. CDR3 in DNA: TGTGCCAGCAGCGGGAGGTCAGCCGGAAACACCATATATTTT.

The rearrangement uses TRBV10-3 and TRBJ1-2; 10 bases align to TRBD1. In germline, CDR1 is ENHRY, CDR2 SYGVKD. The CDR3 has 11 amino acids. J was trimmed by 12 bases and V by 6 bases; bases with no gene match: 4. CDR3 nucleotide sequence: TGTGCCATCAGGGGACAGGGGCGGGACACCTTC. Translation gives CAIRGQGRDTF.

This clone was found a few times. The chain carries TRBV10-3 and TRBJ1-4; D is uncertain. CDR3 length: 13 residues. Trimming removed 4 bases from V and 0 bases from J, with 3 bases in between. Germline CDR1 ENHRY, CDR2 SYGVKD. DNA for the CDR3: TGTGCCATCAGTGCCGCAACTAATGAAAAACTGTTTTTT. This gives the protein CAISAATNEKLFF.

V and J are TRBV5-1 and TRBJ1-2; 8 nucleotides align to TRBD1. V lost 4 bases, J lost 4 bases, and 15 bases stayed unmatched. The CDR3 covers 17 residues. CDR1 SGHRS and CDR2 YFSETQ come from the germline V gene. CDR3 region: CASSPWGRGQRSYGYTF. The CDR3 coding sequence is TGCGCCAGCAGCCCATGGGGCAGGGGGCAGCGAAGCTATGGCTACACCTTC.

V and J are TRBV29-1 and TRBJ1-4; D possibly corresponds to TRBD1 (6 bases). V was pared by 4 bases and J by 2 bases, with 8 bases between. CDR1 is SQVTM, CDR2 ANQGSEA, per germline. There are 13 residues in the CDR3. The CDR3 reads CSVAGVTNEKLFF. In DNA, the CDR3 is TGCAGCGTTGCAGGGGTCACTAATGAAAAACTGTTTTTT.

The chain uses TRBV5-1 and TRBJ1-1, with D maybe TRBD1 (6 bases). Germline V gives CDR1 SGHRS, CDR2 YFSETQ. V dropped 5 bases and J dropped 6 bases, with 17 bases sitting between them. The CDR3 extends over 14 amino acids. The CDR3 DNA reads as TGCGCCAGCAGACCGACAGGTCCAAGGGCTGAAGCTTTCTTT. Protein: CASRPTGPRAEAFF.

This clone has just one count. DNA of the CDR3: TGTGCCAGCAGCTTCAGGAGGGGGTACAATGAGCAGTTCTTC. Amino acid sequence: CASSFRRGYNEQFF. V usage is TRBV7-2 and J usage is TRBJ2-1; the D gene could be TRBD1 or TRBD2 (6 bases each). This CDR3 spans 14 amino acids. Per germline, CDR1 SGHTA and CDR2 FQGNSA. Trimming cost V 3 bases and J 4 bases, with 10 bases left between them.

V gene TRBV28 combines with J gene TRBJ1-2, with no clear D. The CDR3 is made up of 14 amino acids. Germline V gene lookup returns CDR1 MDHEN and CDR2 SYDVKM. V shed 2 bases and J shed 4 bases, with 11 bases lying between them. CDR3 sequence: CASSLKRVIYGYTF. The CDR3, as DNA: TGTGCCAGCAGTTTAAAGCGGGTCATCTATGGCTACACCTTC.

This clone was seen a handful of times. The chain joins TRBV29-1 to TRBJ1-5, with D maybe TRBD1 (6 bases). The CDR3 covers 13 residues. CDR1 is SQVTM, CDR2 ANQGSEA, per germline. Between the trimmed V and J ends, which lost 7 bases and 0 bases, there was a span of 10 bases. The CDR3 coding sequence is TGCAGCGCACAGGGAAATAGCAATCAGCCCCAGCATTTT. Translating it yields CSAQGNSNQPQHF.